This is a list of T cell receptor beta chains from one sample in a study of beta chain features in type 1 diabetes. Data came from immunoSEQ multiplex PCR; TCRdb stores just in-frame clones and leaves some out. The repertoire holds 900,000 or so clones, with about a sixth as singletons. The sequenced sample consisted of naive CD4+ T cells from blood. These receptors came from a woman younger than 35 in good health. Each CDR3 is given with its conserved first and last residue. D genes are given only for firm matches. Some rows have no size entry. The others give once, few or many, or a class for an expanded clone.

-	TRBV10-3	TRBJ2-1	-	CATRGAANYHEQFF	TGTGCCACTCGCGGGGCGGCGAATTACCATGAGCAGTTCTTC
-	TRBV11-1	TRBJ1-1	-	CASSSSRDTVQAFF	TGTGCCAGCAGCTCGTCCCGGGACACTGTTCAAGCTTTCTTT
few	TRBV28	TRBJ1-2	TRBD1	CASSLGTGGRKGYTF	TGTGCCAGCAGTTTAGGGACAGGGGGTCGTAAAGGCTACACCTTC
-	TRBV9	TRBJ2-7	-	CASSVGGGFYEQYF	TGTGCCAGCAGCGTAGGAGGGGGGTTCTACGAGCAGTACTTC
-	TRBV19	TRBJ2-7	TRBD1	CATGQADYEQYF	TGTGCCACGGGACAGGCGGACTACGAGCAGTACTTC
few	TRBV5-6	TRBJ2-3	-	CASFPRDTDTQYF	TGTGCCAGCTTCCCTCGGGACACAGATACGCAGTATTTT
few	TRBV28	TRBJ1-1	-	CASSLPATPKAFF	TGTGCCAGCAGTTTGCCGGCGACCCCTAAAGCTTTCTTT
few	TRBV9	TRBJ1-1	-	CASSLTWGNTEAFF	TGTGCCAGCAGCCTCACCTGGGGGAACACTGAAGCTTTCTTT
few	TRBV11-2	TRBJ2-7	-	CASSFMGYEQYF	TGTGCCAGCAGCTTTATGGGTTACGAGCAGTACTTC
few	TRBV28	TRBJ1-2	-	CASSLEHSRNGYTF	TGTGCCAGCAGTTTAGAGCACTCGAGGAATGGCTACACCTTC
-	TRBV6-5	TRBJ1-1	-	CASSYWAGLNTEAFF	TGTGCCAGCAGTTACTGGGCAGGGCTGAACACTGAAGCTTTCTTT
-	TRBV9	TRBJ2-2	TRBD2	CASSPQGLAGLPGGELFF	TGTGCCAGCAGCCCCCAGGGACTAGCGGGACTTCCGGGCGGGGAGCTGTTTTTT
-	TRBV6-6	TRBJ2-6	-	CASSYSMQYVFNVLTF	TGTGCCAGCAGTTACTCGATGCAATACGTCTTCAACGTCCTGACTTTC
few	TRBV7-9	TRBJ2-1	-	CASSLGQTSSYNEQFF	TGTGCCAGCAGCTTAGGACAGACGAGCTCCTACAATGAGCAGTTCTTC
-	TRBV7-2	TRBJ2-5	TRBD2	CASSLGGTTQETQYF	TGTGCCAGCAGCTTAGGGGGGACTACCCAAGAGACCCAGTACTTC
few	TRBV7-2	TRBJ2-5	-	CASSYQIQETQYF	TGTGCCAGCAGCTATCAGATCCAAGAGACCCAGTACTTC
few	TRBV5-1	TRBJ2-2	-	CASSAGQYTGELFF	TGCGCCAGCAGCGCGGGACAGTACACCGGGGAGCTGTTTTTT
few	TRBV6-6	TRBJ2-3	-	CASSSITDTQYF	TGTGCCAGCAGTTCCATCACAGATACGCAGTATTTT
few	TRBV18	TRBJ1-1	-	CASSPQAGGTTEAFF	TGTGCCAGCTCACCCCAAGCCGGGGGAACCACTGAAGCTTTCTTT
-	TRBV5-1	TRBJ2-7	-	CASGDGLDRAYEQYF	TGCGCCAGCGGGGATGGATTGGACCGAGCCTACGAGCAGTACTTC
-	TRBV28	TRBJ1-2	TRBD1	CAVSLPDRVGGYTF	TGTGCAGTATCTCTACCGGACAGGGTGGGAGGCTACACCTTC
-	TRBV7-2	TRBJ2-5	-	CASSLGMETQYF	TGTGCCAGCAGCTTAGGCATGGAGACCCAGTACTTC
few	TRBV7-8	TRBJ2-3	-	CASSLVASSTDTQYF	TGTGCCAGCAGCTTAGTGGCTAGCAGCACAGATACGCAGTATTTT
few	TRBV4-3	TRBJ2-6	-	CASSQGGAGANVLTF	TGCGCCAGCAGCCAAGGAGGGGCTGGGGCCAACGTCCTGACTTTC
-	TRBV13	TRBJ2-7	-	CASSLGRWLSAGEQYF	TGTGCCAGCAGCTTAGGCCGTTGGCTATCGGCGGGGGAGCAGTACTTC
few	TRBV9	TRBJ1-2	-	CASSVDHYSNYGYTF	TGTGCCAGCAGCGTAGACCACTACAGTAACTATGGCTACACCTTC
few	TRBV6-5	TRBJ2-7	-	CASSSFRASDEQYF	TGTGCCAGCAGTTCTTTTAGGGCTAGCGACGAGCAGTACTTC
-	TRBV9	TRBJ2-7	TRBD2	CASSVTSGSHEQYF	TGTGCCAGCAGCGTCACTAGCGGGAGCCACGAGCAGTACTTC
-	TRBV4-2	TRBJ1-1	-	CASSQDRWNTEAFF	TGTGCCAGCAGCCAAGACAGGTGGAACACTGAAGCTTTCTTT
-	TRBV29-1	TRBJ1-4	-	CSVLSNLNEKLFF	TGCAGCGTTTTGAGTAACCTGAATGAAAAACTGTTTTTT